The clone carrying this T cell receptor beta chain has a count of ten or more. Its antigen remains unidentified. The TCR library protocol was used to attach unique molecular identifiers. These identifiers were attached to individual cDNA molecules. One entry per CDR3 protein results from TCRdb running MiXCR on the 5' RACE reads. This table holds roughly 50,000 distinct CDR3 sequences, approximately 7.6% found once. The data stem from a study of early T cells in non-severe SARS-CoV-2 infection. About the research overall: Sequencing was performed on bulk RNA from unsorted whole blood, leaving chains unpaired. Study-wide results and limits: Private and CD4 specificities were missed by VDJdb matching, skewed to anti-spike CD8.

The CDR3 totals 16 residues. Unmatched junction bases numbered 7, after V lost 4 bases and J lost 1 base. Germline CDR1 reads LGHNA; CDR2 reads YNFKEQ. The chain joins TRBV4-2 to TRBJ2-1; TRBD2 aligns across 7 bases. Sequencing input: whole blood. The receptor was derived from an adult who was a healthcare worker with PCR-confirmed SARS-CoV-2 infection or an uninfected control (not recorded which). In DNA, the CDR3 is TGTGCCAGCAGCCGGGGAGGGCCAGGGTCCTACAATGAGCAGTTCTTC. Residues: CASSRGGPGSYNEQFF.